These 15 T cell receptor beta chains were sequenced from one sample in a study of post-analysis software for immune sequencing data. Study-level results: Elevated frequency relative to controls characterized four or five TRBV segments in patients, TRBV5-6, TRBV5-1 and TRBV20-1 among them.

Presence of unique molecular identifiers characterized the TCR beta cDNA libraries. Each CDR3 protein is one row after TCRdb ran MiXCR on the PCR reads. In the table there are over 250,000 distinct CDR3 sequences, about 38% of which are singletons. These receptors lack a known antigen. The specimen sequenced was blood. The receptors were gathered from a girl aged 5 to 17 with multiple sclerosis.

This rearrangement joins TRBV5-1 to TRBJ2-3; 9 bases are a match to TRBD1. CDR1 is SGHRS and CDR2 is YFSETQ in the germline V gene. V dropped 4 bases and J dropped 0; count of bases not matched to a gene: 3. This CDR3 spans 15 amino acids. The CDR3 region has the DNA TGCGCCAGCAGCCAGGACAGGGGAAGCACAGATACGCAGTATTTT. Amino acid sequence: CASSQDRGSTDTQYF.

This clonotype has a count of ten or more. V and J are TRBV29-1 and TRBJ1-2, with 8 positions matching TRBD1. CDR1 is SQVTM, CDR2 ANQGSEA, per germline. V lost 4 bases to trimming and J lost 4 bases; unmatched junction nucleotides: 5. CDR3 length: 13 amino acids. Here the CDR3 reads CSVAGQGIYGYTF. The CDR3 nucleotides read TGCAGCGTTGCCGGACAGGGAATCTATGGCTACACCTTC.

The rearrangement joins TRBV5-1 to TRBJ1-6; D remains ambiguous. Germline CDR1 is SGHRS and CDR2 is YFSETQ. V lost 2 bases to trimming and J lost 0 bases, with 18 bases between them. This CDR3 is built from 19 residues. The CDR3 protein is CASSFQATPGSSYNSPLHF. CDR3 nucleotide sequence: TGCGCCAGCAGCTTCCAGGCGACCCCGGGGAGCTCCTATAATTCACCCCTCCACTTT.

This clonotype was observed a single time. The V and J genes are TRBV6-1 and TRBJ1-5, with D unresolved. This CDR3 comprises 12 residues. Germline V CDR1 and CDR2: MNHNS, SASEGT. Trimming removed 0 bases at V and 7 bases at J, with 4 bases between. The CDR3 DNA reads TGTGCCAGCAGTGAAGCGTGGCAGCCCCAGCATTTT. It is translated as CASSEAWQPQHF.

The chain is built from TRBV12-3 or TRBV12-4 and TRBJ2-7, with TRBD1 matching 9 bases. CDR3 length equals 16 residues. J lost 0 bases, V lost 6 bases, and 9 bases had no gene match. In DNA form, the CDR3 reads TGTGCCAGCAGCTCTAGGGACAGGGTTGTCTCCTACGAGCAGTACTTC. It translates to CASSSRDRVVSYEQYF.

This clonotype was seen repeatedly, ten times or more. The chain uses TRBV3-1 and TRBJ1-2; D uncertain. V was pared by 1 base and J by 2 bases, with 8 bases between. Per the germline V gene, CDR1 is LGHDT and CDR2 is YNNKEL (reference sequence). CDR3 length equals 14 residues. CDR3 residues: CASSQVGQNYGYTF. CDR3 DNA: TGTGCCAGCAGCCAAGTCGGTCAGAACTATGGCTACACCTTC.

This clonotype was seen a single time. The CDR3 region has the DNA TGTGCCACCAGCAGAGGACTGATCTCTGGAAACACCATATATTTT. Its translation is CATSRGLISGNTIYF. The chain links TRBV15 to TRBJ1-3; unclear D gene. Germline values: CDR1 LNHNV, CDR2 YYDKDF (reference sequence). The CDR3 has 15 residues. V was shortened by 1 base and J by 0 bases, with 7 bases between the two germline ends. The full variable domain, its missing parts supplied by reference TRBV15 and TRBJ1-3, is DAMVIQNPRYQVTQFGKPVTLSCSQTLNHNVMYWYQQKSSQAPKLLFHYYDKDFNNEADTPDNFQSRRPNTSFCFLDIRSPGLGDTAMYLCATSRGLISGNTIYFGEGSWLTVV.

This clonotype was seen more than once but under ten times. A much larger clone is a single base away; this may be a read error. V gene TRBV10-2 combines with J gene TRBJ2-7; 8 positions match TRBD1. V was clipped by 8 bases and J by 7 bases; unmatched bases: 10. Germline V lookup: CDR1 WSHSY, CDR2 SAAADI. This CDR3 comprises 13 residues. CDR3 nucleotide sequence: TGCGCCAGCCGAGACAGGGGCCCCAATGAGCAGTACTTC. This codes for CASRDRGPNEQYF.

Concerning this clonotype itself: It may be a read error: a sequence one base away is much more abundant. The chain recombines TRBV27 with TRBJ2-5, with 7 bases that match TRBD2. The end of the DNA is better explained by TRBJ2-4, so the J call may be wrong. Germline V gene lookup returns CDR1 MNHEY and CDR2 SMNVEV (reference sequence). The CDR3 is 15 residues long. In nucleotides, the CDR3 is TGTGCCAGCAGTTCCAGGGAGGGAGGCAAAACCATTCAGTACTTC. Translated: CASSSREGGKTIQYF.

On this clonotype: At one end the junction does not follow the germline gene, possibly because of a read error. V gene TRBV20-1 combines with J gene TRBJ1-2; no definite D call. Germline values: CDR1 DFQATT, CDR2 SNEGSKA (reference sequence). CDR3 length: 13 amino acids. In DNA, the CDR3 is TGCAGTACCCCCGGCGGGGTTTTGGAAGGCTGCACCTTC. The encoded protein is CSTPGGVLEGCTF.

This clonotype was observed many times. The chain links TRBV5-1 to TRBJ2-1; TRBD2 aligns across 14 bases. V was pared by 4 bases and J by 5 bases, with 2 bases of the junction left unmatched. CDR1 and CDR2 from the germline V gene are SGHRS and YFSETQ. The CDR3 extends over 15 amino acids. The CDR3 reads CASSPGLAGDNEQFF. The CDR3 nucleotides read TGCGCCAGCAGCCCGGGACTAGCGGGGGACAATGAGCAGTTCTTC.

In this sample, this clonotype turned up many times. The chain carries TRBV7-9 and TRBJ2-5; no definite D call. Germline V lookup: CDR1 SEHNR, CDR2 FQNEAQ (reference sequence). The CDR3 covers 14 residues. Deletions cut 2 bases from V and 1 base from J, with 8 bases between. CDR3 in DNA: TGTGCCAGCAGCTTACGTCCTAGCCAAGAGACCCAGTACTTC. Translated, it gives CASSLRPSQETQYF.

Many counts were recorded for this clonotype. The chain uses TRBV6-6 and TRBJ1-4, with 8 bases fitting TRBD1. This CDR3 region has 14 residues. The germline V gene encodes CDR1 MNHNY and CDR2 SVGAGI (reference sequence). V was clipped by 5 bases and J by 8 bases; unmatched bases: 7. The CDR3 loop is CASSPGQAYEKLFF. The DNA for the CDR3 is TGTGCCAGCAGTCCGGGACAGGCCTACGAAAAACTGTTTTTT.

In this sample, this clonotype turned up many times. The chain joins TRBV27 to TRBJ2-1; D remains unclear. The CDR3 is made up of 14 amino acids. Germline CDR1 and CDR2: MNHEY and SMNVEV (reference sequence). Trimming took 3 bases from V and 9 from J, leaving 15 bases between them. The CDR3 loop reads CASSFRTSTAEQFF. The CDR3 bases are TGTGCCAGCAGTTTCCGGACCTCAACGGCTGAGCAGTTCTTC.

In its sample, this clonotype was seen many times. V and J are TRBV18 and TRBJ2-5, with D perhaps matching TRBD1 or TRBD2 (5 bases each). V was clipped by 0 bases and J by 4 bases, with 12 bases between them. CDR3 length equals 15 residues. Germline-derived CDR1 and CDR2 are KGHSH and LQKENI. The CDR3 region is CASSPPSLGVETQYF. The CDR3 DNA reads TGTGCCAGCTCACCACCGTCACTAGGGGTAGAGACCCAGTACTTC.